Presented here are 28 T cell receptor beta chains from one specimen sequenced in a study of T cells after yellow fever vaccination. A single record per CDR3 protein comes from TCRdb applying MiXCR to the 5' RACE reads. The data show 350,000 to 550,000 distinct CDR3 sequences, approximately 19% seen once. Here the sequenced sample was PBMCs, taken before the yellow fever booster vaccination. Every receptor here comes from a man aged 18 to 30 who received the YFV17D yellow fever vaccine.

This chain's CDR3 is CATSDMDRGRTDTQYF. As DNA, the CDR3 is TGTGCCACCAGTGATATGGACAGGGGCCGCACAGATACGCAGTATTTT. The chain combines TRBV24-1 with TRBJ2-3; 9 bases match TRBD1. V was clipped by 3 bases and J by 1 base; unmatched bases: 4. Germline V gene lookup returns CDR1 KGHDR and CDR2 SFDVKD. The CDR3 runs to 16 residues.

The rearrangement joins TRBV29-1 to TRBJ2-7; perhaps TRBD2 as D (6 bases). This CDR3 is 14 amino acids long. Between the trimmed V and J ends, which lost 6 bases and 4 bases, there was a span of 19 bases. CDR1 is SQVTM and CDR2 is ANQGSEA in the germline V gene. The CDR3 protein is CSVVTRDFFYEQYF. The CDR3 region has the DNA TGCAGCGTCGTTACCCGGGACTTTTTTTACGAGCAGTACTTC.

J is TRBJ2-3 and V is TRBV4-1; no firm D call. Trimming stripped 4 bases from V and 0 bases from J, with 14 bases between. CDR1 MGHRA and CDR2 YSYEKL come from the germline V gene. The CDR3 sequence is 16 residues long. CDR3 DNA sequence: TGCGCCAGCAGCCCCCACTTTTACCCGAGCACAGATACGCAGTATTTT. Protein sequence: CASSPHFYPSTDTQYF.

This clonotype was recorded a few times. This chain uses TRBV7-2 with TRBJ1-4, with 7 positions matching TRBD1. CDR1 and CDR2 (germline): SGHTA, FQGNSA. This CDR3 is built from 16 residues. With 3 bases clipped from V and 2 bases from J, the junction kept 6 bases outside the gene matches. CDR3 loop: CASSLSTGVTNEKLFF. CDR3 DNA: TGTGCCAGCAGCTTGTCAACAGGGGTGACTAATGAAAAACTGTTTTTT. Using reference TRBV7-2 and TRBJ1-4 for the parts outside the CDR3, the full variable domain is GAGVSQSPSNKVTEKGKDVELRCDPISGHTALYWYRQSLGQGLEFLIYFQGNSAPDKSGLPSDRFSAERTGGSVSTLTIQRTQQEDSAVYLCASSLSTGVTNEKLFFGSGTQLSVL.

V is TRBV20-1 and J is TRBJ2-3; 7 bases agree with TRBD1. The ends lost 4 bases at V and 1 base at J; junction bases unmatched: 5. Germline V lookup: CDR1 DFQATT, CDR2 SNEGSKA (reference sequence). There are 14 residues in the CDR3. As DNA, the CDR3 is TGCAGTGCTAAACAGGGGTTCGGCACAGATACGCAGTATTTT. It codes for CSAKQGFGTDTQYF.

This clonotype was detected ten times or more. V gene TRBV6-5 combines with J gene TRBJ1-3, with unresolved D. The CDR3 runs to 13 residues. The germline CDR1 and CDR2 sequences are MNHEY and SVGAGI. V lost 5 bases and J lost 1, with 6 bases in between. The CDR3 region has the DNA TGTGCCAGCAGTCCCGTATCTGGAAACACCATATATTTT. This codes for CASSPVSGNTIYF.

Only a few counts were recorded for this clonotype. The V and J genes are TRBV7-9 and TRBJ2-7, with D possibly TRBD2 on 6 matching bases. Germline assignment: CDR1 SEHNR and CDR2 FQNEAQ (reference sequence). V was shortened by 4 bases and J by 7 bases, with 23 bases between the two germline ends. The CDR3 consists of 16 residues. CDR3 sequence: CASSSHLGGGLREQYF. The CDR3 nucleotides read TGTGCCAGCAGCTCCCATCTGGGGGGAGGCCTACGAGAGCAGTACTTC.

This rearrangement joins TRBV20-1 to TRBJ1-1; possible D gene TRBD1, 6 bases. The CDR3 contains 15 residues. CDR1 and CDR2 (germline): DFQATT, SNEGSKA (reference sequence). Trimming removed 5 bases at V and 6 bases at J, with 22 bases between. Here the CDR3 reads CSASGAQGFEPEAFF. CDR3 sequence (DNA): TGCAGTGCTTCCGGAGCCCAGGGGTTCGAGCCTGAAGCTTTCTTT.

This clonotype was seen more than once but under ten times. V usage is TRBV7-9 and J usage is TRBJ1-2; D may be TRBD1 (5 bases). The ends were cut back, 1 base at V and 8 bases at J, with 20 bases in the middle. Germline CDR1 reads SEHNR; CDR2 reads FQNEAQ (reference sequence). The CDR3 totals 16 residues. CDR3: CASSLEDPSQGRGYTF. CDR3 sequence (DNA): TGTGCCAGCAGCTTAGAAGATCCCTCGCAGGGACGGGGCTACACCTTC.

This chain connects TRBV28 to TRBJ2-3; D is undetermined. CDR1 and CDR2 from the germline V gene are MDHEN and SYDVKM. The CDR3 is 13 residues long. V gave up 8 bases and J gave up 6 bases, with 15 bases separating them. CDR3 nucleotides: TGTGCCAGCCTGGCAGGACCCGTGGATACGCAGTATTTT. It translates to CASLAGPVDTQYF.

This clonotype was observed a few times. The V gene is TRBV18, the J gene TRBJ2-2; tentatively, D is TRBD2 (5 bases). The CDR3 runs to 16 residues. Trimming took off 5 bases at V and 2 bases at J, with 15 bases between the two ends. Germline V gene lookup returns CDR1 KGHSH and CDR2 LQKENI. The CDR3: CASSALAIQNTGELFF. The CDR3 bases are TGTGCCAGCTCAGCTCTAGCTATCCAAAACACCGGGGAGCTGTTTTTT.

The chain joins TRBV7-2 to TRBJ2-5; D unclear. Germline-derived CDR1 and CDR2 are SGHTA and FQGNSA. Trimming took 5 bases from V and 2 from J, leaving 9 bases between them. This CDR3 spans 13 amino acids. CDR3 region: CASSRPEQETQYF. The CDR3 DNA reads TGTGCCAGCAGCCGCCCCGAACAAGAGACCCAGTACTTC.

The chain combines TRBV12-3 or TRBV12-4 with TRBJ1-3; no clear D gene. The CDR3 is made up of 12 amino acids. Trimming took 7 bases from V and 5 from J, leaving 9 bases between them. The CDR3 here is CASNDPRNTIYF. CDR3 DNA sequence: TGTGCCAGCAATGACCCCAGAAACACCATATATTTT.

This clonotype was seen more than once but under ten times. The J gene is TRBJ2-5, the V gene TRBV7-2; 9 nucleotides agree with TRBD2. Germline assignment: CDR1 SGHTA and CDR2 FQGNSA. V trimming: 4 bases; J trimming: 4 bases; junction bases outside the gene matches: 7. CDR3 length: 15 residues. CDR3 bases: TGTGCCAGCAGCTCCCGAGGCGGGGGGGCAGAGACCCAGTACTTC. Translating gives CASSSRGGGAETQYF.

This clonotype was counted a few times. This chain joins TRBV6-6 and TRBJ2-5; D is perhaps TRBD2 (6 bases). V lost 0 bases, J lost 4 bases, and 12 bases lay in between. CDR3 length: 15 residues. Looked up from germline, CDR1 is MNHNY and CDR2 is SVGAGI (reference sequence). The CDR3 sequence is CASSYSRHGRETQYF. The CDR3 DNA reads as TGTGCCAGCAGTTACTCGAGGCACGGGAGAGAGACCCAGTACTTC.

The chain links TRBV20-1 to TRBJ1-4, with D perhaps TRBD1 (6 bases). V was trimmed by 1 base and J by 5 bases, leaving 11 bases between them. Germline V gene data show CDR1 as DFQATT and CDR2 as SNEGSKA (reference sequence). The CDR3 runs to 14 residues. The CDR3 reads CSARVGTGNEKLFF. The CDR3 DNA sequence: TGCAGTGCTAGAGTCGGTACAGGGAATGAAAAACTGTTTTTT.

This clonotype was seen a handful of times. The rearrangement joins TRBV6-2 or TRBV6-3 to TRBJ2-2; tentatively, D is TRBD1 (5 bases). The CDR3 loop spans 16 amino acids. CDR1 and CDR2 from the germline V gene are MNHEY and SVGEGT. V gave up 5 bases and J gave up 1 base, with 14 bases separating them. CDR3 residues: CASSKGPRGNTGELFF. CDR3 coding DNA: TGTGCCAGCAGTAAGGGCCCTAGGGGGAACACCGGGGAGCTGTTTTTT.

Many counts were recorded for this clonotype. The rearrangement uses TRBV7-9 and TRBJ2-2; perhaps D is TRBD1 or TRBD2 (5 bases each). The CDR3 totals 14 residues. Germline assignment: CDR1 SEHNR and CDR2 FQNEAQ (reference sequence). V was shortened by 5 bases and J by 6 bases, with 13 bases between the two germline ends. CDR3 coding DNA: TGTGCCAGCAGCCCCGGGACCTCGGCCGGGGAGCTGTTTTTT. Translation: CASSPGTSAGELFF.

The CDR3 DNA sequence: TGTGCCACCAGTGATTCTTGGGATGAGACCCAGTACTTC. Its protein is CATSDSWDETQYF. The chain joins TRBV24-1 to TRBJ2-5; D gene uncertain. V lost 2 bases and J lost 5, with 8 bases in between. The CDR3 length is 13 residues. From germline, CDR1 is KGHDR and CDR2 SFDVKD.

Many counts were recorded for this clonotype. The chain couples TRBV7-2 to TRBJ2-3; D is perhaps TRBD2 (5 bases). Germline lookup yields CDR1 SGHTA and CDR2 FQGNSA. This CDR3 spans 15 amino acids. V was clipped by 2 bases and J by 2 bases, with 11 bases between them. The CDR3: CASSLLAGLTDTQYF. For the CDR3, the DNA is TGTGCCAGCAGCTTACTGGCGGGCCTCACAGATACGCAGTATTTT.

The chain combines TRBV18 with TRBJ2-5; D might be TRBD1 or TRBD2, each matching 5 bases. V was clipped by 4 bases and J by 7 bases, with 16 bases between them. CDR1 KGHSH and CDR2 LQKENI come from the germline V gene. CDR3 length: 14 residues. CDR3 residues: CASSQDTGLGTQYF. The CDR3 DNA reads TGTGCCAGCTCACAGGACACCGGACTGGGGACCCAGTACTTC.

This clonotype was counted only a few times. The genes are TRBV29-1 and TRBJ1-5; D is uncertain. Germline CDR1 and CDR2: SQVTM and ANQGSEA. Deletions cut 4 bases from V and 6 bases from J, with 4 bases between. The CDR3 has 10 residues. The CDR3 reads CSVGPQPQHF. Written as DNA, the CDR3 is TGCAGCGTTGGGCCTCAGCCCCAGCATTTT.

This clonotype has at least ten counts. This chain connects TRBV4-3 to TRBJ2-2; 8 nucleotides match TRBD2. Trimming removed 6 bases from V and 5 bases from J; junction bases left unmatched: 5. Germline assignment: CDR1 LGHNA and CDR2 YSLEER. CDR3 size: 14 residues. The CDR3 bases are TGCGCCAGCAGTCGCCGGGAGGGGACCGGGGAGCTGTTTTTT. It yields the protein CASSRREGTGELFF.

This clonotype was observed a handful of times. The DNA for the CDR3 is TGTGCCAGCAGCTTAGACCGGACAGGGGCTGGGGAGACCCAGTACTTC. Amino acid sequence: CASSLDRTGAGETQYF. The gene calls are TRBV7-2 and TRBJ2-5; TRBD1 aligns across 9 bases. From germline, CDR1 is SGHTA and CDR2 FQGNSA. V dropped 1 base and J dropped 5; count of bases not matched to a gene: 8. The length of the CDR3 is 16 residues.

The gene calls are TRBV3-1 and TRBJ2-3; D gene uncertain. From germline, CDR1 is LGHDT and CDR2 YNNKEL (reference sequence). There are 14 residues in the CDR3. V lost 4 bases, J lost 3 bases, and 11 bases lay in between. The CDR3 bases are TGTGCCAGCAGCCGAAGTCCCGGGACAGATACGCAGTATTTT. It translates to CASSRSPGTDTQYF.

This clonotype was counted at least ten times. The chain is built from TRBV5-6 and TRBJ2-3, with D possibly called TRBD1 or TRBD2 (5 bases each). Germline V gene lookup returns CDR1 SGHDT and CDR2 YYEEEE. The ends were cut back, 6 bases at V and 5 bases at J, with 7 bases in the middle. CDR3 size: 11 residues. CDR3 region: CASIGGDTQYF. CDR3 DNA sequence: TGTGCCAGCATTGGGGGAGATACGCAGTATTTT. Looking up the rest from reference TRBV5-6 and TRBJ2-3 gives the full variable domain: DAGVTQSPTHLIKTRGQQVTLRCSPKSGHDTVSWYQQALGQGPQFIFQYYEEEERQRGNFPDRFSGHQFPNYSSELNVNALLLGDSALYLCASIGGDTQYFGPGTRLTVL.

This clonotype occurred a few times. J is TRBJ1-2 and V is TRBV7-9, with TRBD1 matching over 9 bases. This CDR3 spans 13 amino acids. Germline CDR1 and CDR2: SEHNR and FQNEAQ (reference sequence). J was trimmed by 6 bases and V by 7 bases; bases with no gene match: 6. Here the CDR3 DNA reads TGTGCCAGCACCGGGACAGGGTCTAATGGCTACACCTTC. It is translated as CASTGTGSNGYTF.

This rearrangement joins TRBV6-5 to TRBJ2-7, with 7 bases aligning to TRBD1. This CDR3 is built from 16 residues. V was pared by 3 bases and J by 0 bases, with 8 bases of the junction left unmatched. The germline V gene has CDR1 MNHEY and CDR2 SVGAGI. The CDR3 DNA follows: TGTGCCAGCAGTTATCTTTCCGGGACAGTCTCCTACGAGCAGTACTTC. This sequence encodes CASSYLSGTVSYEQYF.